A selection of T cell receptor beta chains follows, all from one sample in a study of cytomegalovirus exposure and HLA in healthy donors. The method was immunoSEQ multiplex PCR; TCRdb's version includes in-frame clones alone and lacks a portion of them. The data show more than 250,000 clones, roughly 89% seen once. The sample comprised PBMCs. The receptors come from a woman under 30 in good health and CMV-seronegative. Both conserved end residues are part of each CDR3. D genes are given only for firm matches.

d_call: NA; v_call: TRBV4-3; cdr3_aa: CASSQDAGQTYEQYF
d_call: TRBD1; v_call: TRBV15; cdr3_aa: CATSSSSDRANTEAFF
d_call: NA; v_call: TRBV2; cdr3_aa: CASRHRYSNQPQHF
d_call: NA; v_call: TRBV19; cdr3_aa: CASSIQSGVTYEQYF
d_call: NA; v_call: TRBV19; cdr3_aa: CASSAYSGLTEQYF
d_call: NA; v_call: TRBV19; cdr3_aa: CASSITGSNYNEQFF
d_call: TRBD2; v_call: TRBV9; cdr3_aa: CASSTGLAGGDTGELFF
d_call: NA; v_call: TRBV7-3; cdr3_aa: CASSTTGAGEQYF
d_call: NA; v_call: TRBV6-1; cdr3_aa: CASSEQGNTEAFF
d_call: TRBD2; v_call: TRBV27; cdr3_aa: CASSSTLAGGDTQYF
d_call: TRBD1; v_call: TRBV6-5; cdr3_aa: CASSWGQTGGAFF
d_call: TRBD1; v_call: TRBV6-6; cdr3_aa: CASRFAGQDYEQYF
d_call: NA; v_call: TRBV29-1; cdr3_aa: CSVASAGAPYGYTF
d_call: TRBD2; v_call: TRBV9; cdr3_aa: CASSASPLAGDAGQYF
d_call: NA; v_call: TRBV9; cdr3_aa: CASSPPGGDGSEQYF
d_call: TRBD2; v_call: TRBV15; cdr3_aa: CATSKPGLASGELFF
d_call: NA; v_call: TRBV5-4; cdr3_aa: CASSPDGGSLETQYF
d_call: TRBD1; v_call: TRBV5-1; cdr3_aa: CASSPGQASSYNEQFF
d_call: NA; v_call: TRBV6-5; cdr3_aa: CASSRQVAPYEQYF
d_call: TRBD2; v_call: TRBV7-2; cdr3_aa: CASSRTAGGHYEQYF
d_call: NA; v_call: TRBV5-1; cdr3_aa: CASSMAWGSGELFF
d_call: NA; v_call: TRBV9; cdr3_aa: CASSLDLHGYGYTF
d_call: NA; v_call: TRBV29-1; cdr3_aa: CSIQVANYGYTF
d_call: TRBD2; v_call: TRBV4-3; cdr3_aa: CASSQDITGGPGETQYF
d_call: TRBD2; v_call: TRBV29-1; cdr3_aa: CSVEASGRAQTGELFF
d_call: TRBD1; v_call: TRBV28; cdr3_aa: CASSLWNRGAFF
d_call: TRBD1; v_call: TRBV7-7; cdr3_aa: CASSAGQGSEQYF
d_call: NA; v_call: TRBV28; cdr3_aa: CASSATGIGNYGYTF
d_call: NA; v_call: TRBV1; cdr3_aa: CTSSPRGTSGTHTQYF
d_call: NA; v_call: TRBV23-1; cdr3_aa: CASSQSPRMTISYEQYF
d_call: NA; v_call: TRBV18; cdr3_aa: CASSPQTAWSYEQYF
d_call: NA; v_call: TRBV7-2; cdr3_aa: CASSLGLSRSYNEQFF
d_call: NA; v_call: TRBV7-9; cdr3_aa: CASSLGAGTLYEQYF
d_call: NA; v_call: TRBV9; cdr3_aa: CASSVGSEYGYTF
d_call: TRBD2; v_call: TRBV15; cdr3_aa: CATSRALAGVYEQYF
d_call: NA; v_call: TRBV18; cdr3_aa: CASSPDRYEQYF
d_call: TRBD2; v_call: TRBV27; cdr3_aa: CASSLAGGFTDTQYF
d_call: NA; v_call: TRBV7-9; cdr3_aa: CASSLARSDWEQPQHF
d_call: TRBD2; v_call: TRBV7-9; cdr3_aa: CASSSAVPVAGVWETQYF
d_call: TRBD2; v_call: TRBV27; cdr3_aa: CASTSGRGTGELFF
d_call: NA; v_call: TRBV15; cdr3_aa: CATSREGASGGANVLTF
d_call: TRBD2; v_call: TRBV27; cdr3_aa: CASTLGGSGADTQYF
d_call: NA; v_call: TRBV7-9; cdr3_aa: CASSPSRTDTQYF
d_call: NA; v_call: TRBV7-2; cdr3_aa: CASSFDTGELFF
d_call: NA; v_call: TRBV5-5; cdr3_aa: CASSLTGTQPQHF
d_call: TRBD1; v_call: TRBV11-1; cdr3_aa: CASSGGQADEKLFF
d_call: TRBD2; v_call: TRBV27; cdr3_aa: CASGTSGSFGEQYF
d_call: TRBD1; v_call: TRBV27; cdr3_aa: CASSLMGQGNKNIQYF
d_call: TRBD2; v_call: TRBV6-5; cdr3_aa: CASRPPVGRGYEQYF
d_call: NA; v_call: TRBV9; cdr3_aa: CASSPSGAGPSYNEQFF
d_call: TRBD1; v_call: TRBV5-1; cdr3_aa: CASSWGDRSNYGYTF
d_call: TRBD2; v_call: TRBV27; cdr3_aa: CASSLSSGSGETQYF
d_call: NA; v_call: TRBV27; cdr3_aa: CASTLTSTGLGSYEQYF
d_call: NA; v_call: TRBV11-2; cdr3_aa: CASRGSASGEQFF
d_call: NA; v_call: TRBV7-8; cdr3_aa: CASSLGVRGDYSNQPQHF
d_call: NA; v_call: TRBV20-1; cdr3_aa: CSASSRGTQYF
d_call: TRBD1; v_call: TRBV7-6; cdr3_aa: CASSLGAGGLNGYTF
d_call: TRBD1; v_call: TRBV6-5; cdr3_aa: CASSRDRVRGYTF
d_call: NA; v_call: TRBV13; cdr3_aa: CASSLMSGQKHYGYTF
d_call: NA; v_call: TRBV7-2; cdr3_aa: CASLGTGLSYEQYF